A selection of T cell receptor beta chains follows, all from one sample in a study of CD8 T cells in ankylosing spondylitis. TCRdb reprocessed the 5' RACE reads via MiXCR and lists one record per CDR3 protein. The table shows 75,000 to 95,000 distinct CDR3 sequences, with roughly 9% occurring only once. The sample consisted of blood, either unsorted or a sorted T cell fraction (not recorded which). These TCRs come from a male donor with ankylosing spondylitis. The CDR3 runs from the conserved cysteine through the conserved F or W. D genes are given only for firm matches. For some rows the clone size is stated as once, few or many, or as a class when expanded; others skip it.

size	V	J	D	DNA	CDR3
few	TRBV27	TRBJ2-7	.	TGTGCCAGCGCATGGGCAGGGTCGATTGACGAGCAGTACTTC	CASAWAGSIDEQYF
.	TRBV2	TRBJ2-7	TRBD1	TGTGCCAGCAGCCCCCTTCCGGGACAGCTCTCTTTTTACTCCTACGAGCAGTACTTC	CASSPLPGQLSFYSYEQYF
.	TRBV27	TRBJ1-1	.	TGTGCCAGCAGTTGGGGACAGAACACTGAAGCTTTCTTT	CASSWGQNTEAFF
many	TRBV7-9	TRBJ2-3	.	TGTGCCAGCACCTTTACAGATACGCAGTATTTT	CASTFTDTQYF
.	TRBV7-9	TRBJ2-7	TRBD2	TGTGCCAGCAGCGCCCTTGGGGCGGGAGGGTCCGAGCAGTACTTC	CASSALGAGGSEQYF
.	TRBV19	TRBJ2-1	TRBD1	TGTGCCAGTAGTCACCGGACAGGGACGGGCGAGCAGTTCTTC	CASSHRTGTGEQFF
.	TRBV6-5	TRBJ2-7	.	TGTGCCAGCAGTTACTCGTCATCGGACCTAATGGAGCAGTACTTC	CASSYSSSDLMEQYF
many	TRBV7-9	TRBJ2-7	.	TGTGCCAGCTCGGGGGCCCCTCTCGAGCAGTACTTC	CASSGAPLEQYF
many	TRBV7-2	TRBJ2-5	TRBD1	TGTGCCAGCAGCCTCCAGACAGGGGGTCAGGAGACCCAGTACTTC	CASSLQTGGQETQYF
.	TRBV6-2/TRBV6-3	TRBJ2-5	TRBD1	TGTGCCAGCAGTTATTACGACAGGGTTGAAGAGACCCAGTACTTC	CASSYYDRVEETQYF
few	TRBV13	TRBJ2-1	TRBD2	TGTGCCAGCAGCTTACGAGTAGCGGGATTCTACAATGAGCAGTTCTTC	CASSLRVAGFYNEQFF
few	TRBV7-8	TRBJ2-1	TRBD2	TGTGCCAGCAGCCTTAGGACTAGCGGGAGGGGAAATGAGCAGTTCTTC	CASSLRTSGRGNEQFF